Listed below are T cell receptor beta chains from one sample, sequenced in a study of blood T cell repertoires in COVID-19. Assay used: immunoSEQ multiplex PCR; TCRdb lists only in-frame clones, some missing. Found here are 150,000 or so clones, about 80% of them singletons; the top ten hold 25% to 30%. The sequenced sample consisted of peripheral blood. The receptors here all came from a woman aged 55-75 years with acute or convalescent COVID-19. Each CDR3 is given with its conserved first and last residue. A D gene is named only where the DNA matches it firmly. Rows may omit the clone size; those that give it use once, few, many or a size class.

>TRBV5-8|11|.|TRBJ2-7|.
CASSLQSEQYF
TGTGCCAGCAGCTTACAGTCCGAGCAGTACTTC
>TRBV5-1|14|.|TRBJ2-1|.
CASTNRGAVNEQFF
TGCGCCAGCACCAACCGGGGGGCGGTCAATGAGCAGTTCTTC
>TRBV27|13|.|TRBJ2-2|.
CASSFIPTGELFF
TGTGCCAGCAGTTTTATCCCCACCGGGGAGCTGTTTTTT
>TRBV5-1|14|.|TRBJ1-4|.
CASSTGHSNEKLFF
TGCGCCAGCAGCACGGGACACTCTAATGAAAAACTGTTTTTT
>TRBV5-8|16|.|TRBJ2-3|TRBD1
CATNIPWTGGADTQYF
TGTGCCACCAACATCCCCTGGACAGGGGGCGCAGATACGCAGTATTTT
>TRBV19|14|.|TRBJ2-5|TRBD2
CASSLSGARETQYF
TGTGCCAGTAGCCTGAGCGGGGCAAGGGAGACCCAGTACTTC
>TRBV19|14|.|TRBJ1-6|TRBD1
CASSHVGQGVPLHF
TGTGCCAGTAGTCATGTGGGACAGGGGGTACCCCTCCACTTT
>TRBV9|14|.|TRBJ2-1|TRBD2
CASSPRGLVVAQFF
TGTGCCAGCAGCCCAAGGGGACTAGTCGTCGCGCAGTTCTTC
>TRBV7-9|15|.|TRBJ2-1|.
CASSERAGTSNEQFF
TGTGCCAGCAGCGAACGAGCGGGGACAAGTAATGAGCAGTTCTTC
>TRBV3-1/TRBV3-2|16|.|TRBJ1-1|TRBD1
CASSPGQGPIQDEAFF
TGTGCCAGCAGCCCCGGACAGGGGCCCATCCAGGATGAAGCTTTCTTT
>TRBV7-3|15|.|TRBJ2-2|.
CASSYGNSGTGELFF
TGTGCCAGCAGCTACGGAAACTCGGGCACCGGGGAGCTGTTTTTT
>TRBV29-1|12|.|TRBJ2-1|.
CSVGPRGNEQFF
TGCAGCGTTGGTCCCAGGGGCAATGAGCAGTTCTTC
>TRBV5-1|15|once|TRBJ2-5|TRBD2
CASSFGTSGGETQYF
TGCGCCAGCAGCTTCGGGACTAGCGGGGGGGAGACCCAGTACTTC
>TRBV20-1|11|.|TRBJ1-1|.
CSAQGFTEAFF
TGCAGTGCACAGGGATTCACTGAAGCTTTCTTT
>TRBV7-9|14|.|TRBJ1-2|TRBD1
CASRGQGNNYGYTF
TGTGCCAGCAGAGGACAGGGAAATAACTATGGCTACACCTTC
>TRBV5-1|14|.|TRBJ1-6|TRBD1
CASSLVQGDSPLHF
TGCGCCAGCAGCTTGGTACAGGGGGATTCACCCCTCCACTTT
>TRBV25-1|15|once|TRBJ1-1|TRBD1
CASKSRQGQNTEAFF
TGTGCCAGCAAGAGTCGACAGGGGCAGAACACTGAAGCTTTCTTT
>TRBV30|13|.|TRBJ1-4|.
CACGRGGVEKLFF
TGTGCCTGCGGCCGGGGAGGCGTGGAAAAACTGTTTTTT
>TRBV7-2|19|.|TRBJ1-6|.
CASSPGTGGRSSYNSPLHF
TGTGCCAGCAGCCCCGGCACAGGCGGCCGGAGCTCCTATAATTCACCCCTCCACTTT
>TRBV7-9|17|.|TRBJ2-1|.
CASRTPFGQIIYNEQFF
TGTGCCAGCAGGACACCTTTCGGACAAATAATCTACAATGAGCAGTTCTTC
>TRBV24-1|15|.|TRBJ2-2|.
CATSDLERNTGELFF
TGTGCCACCAGTGATTTGGAGAGGAACACCGGGGAGCTGTTTTTT
>TRBV7-9|13|.|TRBJ2-3|.
CASSSGGTDTQYF
TGTGCCAGCAGCTCCGGGGGCACAGATACGCAGTATTTT
>TRBV30|14|.|TRBJ1-5|.
CAWSRGVGNQPQHF
TGTGCCTGGAGCCGGGGTGTGGGCAATCAGCCCCAGCATTTT
>TRBV2|14|few|TRBJ2-7|TRBD2
CASREGGAAYEQYF
TGTGCCAGCCGGGAGGGGGGAGCTGCCTACGAGCAGTACTTC
>TRBV5-1|13|.|TRBJ1-3|.
CASRVGSGNTIYF
TGCGCCAGCCGGGTTGGGTCTGGAAACACCATATATTTT
>TRBV13|19|.|TRBJ1-1|TRBD1
CASSDGQAVPSYMNTEAFF
TGTGCCAGCAGCGACGGACAGGCGGTCCCGTCATACATGAACACTGAAGCTTTCTTT
>TRBV6-6|15|.|TRBJ1-2|.
CASSYSRGRDPGYTF
TGTGCCAGCAGTTACTCGAGAGGCAGGGATCCTGGCTACACCTTC
>TRBV4-1|15|.|TRBJ1-2|.
CASSQIQGANYGYTF
TGCGCCAGCAGCCAAATACAGGGAGCTAACTATGGCTACACCTTC
>TRBV27|15|.|TRBJ2-2|.
CASSPRDTWAGELFF
TGTGCCAGCAGTCCCCGGGACACTTGGGCCGGGGAGCTGTTTTTT
>TRBV10-3|14|few|TRBJ2-1|TRBD2
CAISTSGGYNEQFF
TGTGCCATATCAACTAGCGGGGGTTACAATGAGCAGTTCTTC
>TRBV28|12|.|TRBJ1-1|.
CASSLSRQAAFF
TGTGCCAGCAGTTTATCGCGACAGGCGGCTTTCTTT
>TRBV9|11|.|TRBJ1-2|.
CASSADFGYTF
TGTGCCAGCAGCGCCGACTTCGGCTACACCTTC
>TRBV2|14|.|TRBJ1-5|.
CASTDNAAYQPQHF
TGTGCCAGCACGGACAATGCGGCCTATCAGCCCCAGCATTTT
>TRBV5-1|16|.|TRBJ2-3|.
CASSTGLVGSTDTQYF
TGCGCCAGCAGCACCGGACTGGTGGGCAGCACAGATACGCAGTATTTT
>TRBV6-5|14|.|TRBJ2-1|TRBD1
CASLRQGRHNEQFF
TGTGCCAGCCTCAGACAGGGGAGGCACAATGAGCAGTTCTTC
>TRBV6-5|11|.|TRBJ1-2|.
CASSSTGGYTF
TGTGCCAGCAGTTCGACGGGTGGCTACACCTTC
>TRBV7-3|14|once|TRBJ1-4|.
CASSPGGSDEKLFF
TGTGCCAGCAGCCCGGGGGGATCCGATGAAAAACTGTTTTTT
>TRBV7-7|15|few|TRBJ2-5|.
CASSLSGTLQETQYF
TGTGCTAGCAGCTTGTCCGGGACTTTACAAGAGACCCAGTACTTC
>TRBV28|11|.|TRBJ1-1|.
CASSLSTEAFF
TGTGCCAGCAGTTTGAGTACTGAAGCTTTCTTT
>TRBV7-2|15|.|TRBJ1-2|TRBD1
CASSLGTGWNYGYTF
TGTGCCAGCAGCTTAGGGACAGGGTGGAACTATGGCTACACCTTC
>TRBV6-5|13|few|TRBJ2-7|TRBD1
CASKETGGYEQYF
TGTGCCAGCAAAGAGACAGGGGGATACGAGCAGTACTTC
>TRBV19|13|few|TRBJ1-1|.
CASSFNMNTEAFF
TGTGCCAGTAGTTTCAACATGAACACTGAAGCTTTCTTT
>TRBV18|17|.|TRBJ1-2|TRBD1
CASSPDRGPLANYGYTF
TGTGCCAGCTCACCGGACAGGGGGCCTCTGGCTAACTATGGCTACACCTTC
>TRBV7-8|16|.|TRBJ1-5|.
CASSSGVSRGNQPQHF
TGTGCCAGCAGCTCAGGGGTCTCTCGGGGCAATCAGCCCCAGCATTTT
>TRBV10-1|13|.|TRBJ1-1|.
CASSESGGTEAFF
TGCGCCAGCAGTGAGTCGGGGGGCACTGAAGCTTTCTTT
>TRBV6-6|15|once|TRBJ1-5|TRBD1
CASRTTGTGAQPQHF
TGTGCCAGCAGGACGACAGGGACGGGAGCCCAGCCCCAGCATTTT
>TRBV29-1|14|.|TRBJ2-3|.
CSVVRREVTDTQYF
TGCAGCGTTGTAAGACGGGAAGTCACAGATACGCAGTATTTT
>TRBV10-3|13|.|TRBJ1-1|.
CAIRLRQDAEAFF
TGTGCCATCAGGCTAAGACAGGACGCTGAAGCTTTCTTT
>TRBV5-1|16|.|TRBJ1-3|TRBD1
CASSLDAGGVGNTIYF
TGCGCCAGCAGCTTGGATGCAGGGGGCGTAGGAAACACCATATATTTT
>TRBV7-6|15|few|TRBJ2-3|.
CASSTGGGPLDTQYF
TGTGCCAGCAGCACGGGGGGCGGCCCCCTGGATACGCAGTATTTT
>TRBV5-1|16|.|TRBJ2-3|TRBD2
CASSLALAGATDTQYF
TGCGCCAGCAGCTTGGCCCTAGCGGGGGCCACAGATACGCAGTATTTT
>TRBV6-5|14|.|TRBJ1-1|TRBD1
CASSRQGAMAEAFF
TGTGCCAGCAGTCGACAGGGGGCGATGGCTGAAGCTTTCTTT
>TRBV11-2|15|.|TRBJ2-4|.
CASSSYRVAKNIQYF
TGTGCCAGCAGCTCCTACAGGGTTGCCAAAAACATTCAGTACTTC
>TRBV3-1/TRBV3-2|17|.|TRBJ1-6|.
CASSSNPTGLYNSPLHF
TGTGCCAGCAGCTCGAATCCGACAGGCCTCTATAATTCACCCCTCCACTTT